A selection of T cell receptor beta chains follows, all from one sample in a study of T cell responses to AZD1222 COVID-19 vaccine. TCRdb keeps only in-frame clones here, not all; method: immunoSEQ multiplex PCR. The sample includes 150,000 to 200,000 clones, just over 90% of them seen just once. The sequencing used peripheral blood, collected 28 days after the second dose of the MenACWY control vaccine. The receptor set was obtained from an adult who received the MenACWY meningococcal vaccine as a control. Each CDR3 is given without its conserved first and last residue. The order of the fields is J gene, V gene, CDR3 protein.

>TRBJ1-1|TRBV9
ASSGGTGGRVEAF
>TRBJ2-7|TRBV19
ASKDGLGSYEQY
>TRBJ1-5|TRBV28
ASEEGGLDQPQH
>TRBJ1-4|TRBV5-1
ASSPRDGLTNEKLF
>TRBJ2-3|TRBV10-3
ASRREGTDTQY
>TRBJ2-3|TRBV11-3
ASSLGGLNTDTQY
>TRBJ1-2|TRBV28
ASRPSGEGGYT
>TRBJ1-6|TRBV2
ASGTVNSPLH
>TRBJ2-7|TRBV7-9
ASSPRTGEGYEQY
>TRBJ1-1|TRBV11-3
ASSRDGGEAF
>TRBJ1-5|TRBV10-3
AISEGQGVQPQH
>TRBJ2-7|TRBV11-2
ASSLPLASEQY